The T cell receptor (beta chain) described here comes from a study of blood T cell repertoires in COVID-19. Study processing details: Estimation of nucleated cell counts was performed using reference gene primer amplification. Sequencing was performed with immunoSEQ multiplex PCR; in TCRdb, only in-frame clones are kept and a portion is missing. V, J and clone size are taken as reported in that table, and D and trimming were inferred from the DNA itself. The sample holds some 160,000 clones, roughly 90% seen once. The CDR3 covers 14 residues. Germline V gene data show CDR1 as KGHSH and CDR2 as LQKENI. Trimming removed 5 bases from V and 2 bases from J; junction bases left unmatched: 2.

Sample: peripheral blood. This receptor was identified in a man aged 55 to 69 with acute or convalescent COVID-19. The chain links TRBV18 to TRBJ1-4, with 7 nucleotides matching TRBD1. The CDR3 sequence is CASSKDRTNEKLFF. Written as DNA, the CDR3 is TGTGCCAGCTCAAAGGACAGGACTAATGAAAAACTGTTTTTT.